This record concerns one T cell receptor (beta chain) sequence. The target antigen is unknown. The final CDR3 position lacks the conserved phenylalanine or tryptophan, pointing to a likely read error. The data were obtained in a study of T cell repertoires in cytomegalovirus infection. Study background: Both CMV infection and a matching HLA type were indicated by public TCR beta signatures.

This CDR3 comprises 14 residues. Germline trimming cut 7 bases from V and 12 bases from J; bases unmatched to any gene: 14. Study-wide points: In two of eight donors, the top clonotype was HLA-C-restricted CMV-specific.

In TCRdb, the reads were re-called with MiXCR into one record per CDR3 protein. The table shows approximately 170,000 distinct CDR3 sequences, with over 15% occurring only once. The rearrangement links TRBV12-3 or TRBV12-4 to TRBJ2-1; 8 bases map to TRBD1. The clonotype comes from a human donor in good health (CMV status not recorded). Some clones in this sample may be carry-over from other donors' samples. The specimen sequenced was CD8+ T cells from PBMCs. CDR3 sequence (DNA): TGTGCCAGCACGAAGACAGGGGACCGCCTCGGGCAGTTCTAC. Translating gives CASTKTGDRLGQFY.